These 3 T cell receptor beta chains were all obtained from the same sample, sequenced in a study of blood T cell repertoires in COVID-19. Clones were sequenced by immunoSEQ multiplex PCR, and TCRdb holds only the in-frame ones, with some missing. The repertoire consists of over 90,000 clones, with over 70% occurring once and the leading ten covering around 27%. The material sequenced was peripheral blood. These receptors came from a man older than 75 with active or convalescent COVID-19.

This sequence joins TRBV27 and TRBJ2-3; 9 bases align to TRBD2. Germline CDR1 is MNHEY and CDR2 is SMNVEV (reference sequence). This CDR3 is built from 15 residues. With V trimmed by 3 bases and J by 1 base, 2 bases remained unmatched. CDR3 residues: CASSLERGGTDTQYF. The CDR3 DNA reads TGTGCCAGCAGTTTGGAGCGGGGGGGCACAGATACGCAGTATTTT.

J is TRBJ1-2 and V is TRBV5-5; tentatively, D is TRBD1 (5 bases). Germline V gene data show CDR1 as SGHKS and CDR2 as YYEKEE (reference sequence). The CDR3 has 14 amino acids. Trimming took off 2 bases at V and 0 bases at J, with 8 bases between the two ends. The CDR3 sequence: CASSLTGANYGYTF. Here the CDR3 DNA reads TGTGCCAGCAGCTTAACAGGAGCTAACTATGGCTACACCTTC.

This clone was observed a few times. V usage is TRBV25-1 and J usage is TRBJ1-3; D remains ambiguous. Germline V lookup: CDR1 MGHDK, CDR2 SYGVNS. V dropped 4 bases and J dropped 1 base, with 5 bases sitting between them. The CDR3 has 13 residues. CDR3 loop: CASSAPSGNTIYF. CDR3 DNA sequence: TGTGCCAGCAGTGCTCCGTCTGGAAACACCATATATTTT.